The 17 T cell receptor beta chains in this list originate from one sample, sequenced in a study of T-cell reconstitution after alpha-beta-depleted transplantation in children. Preparation of the TCRbeta library was carried out with unique molecular identifiers. TCRdb independently ran MiXCR on the PCR reads; one entry per CDR3 protein. Here the sample spans about 980,000 distinct CDR3 sequences, about 26% being singletons. The sequences come from PBMCs, mostly from graft donor cells, collected 360 days after TCRalphabeta/CD19-depleted stem cell transplant. The receptors were gathered from a boy under two years old who had a stem cell transplant for SCID, so the T cells may come from the graft donor.

The chain recombines TRBV12-3 or TRBV12-4 with TRBJ2-1; 12 bases line up with TRBD2. The CDR3 covers 17 residues. V trimming: 2 bases; J trimming: 7 bases; junction bases outside the gene matches: 9. The CDR3 DNA sequence: TGTGCCAGCAGTTTAAGGGGGTCTAGCGGGGGGGAAAATGAGCAGTTCTTC. It specifies CASSLRGSSGGENEQFF.

This clonotype came up many times. CDR3 nucleotides: TGTGCCATCAGCCCCGACAGGGCTGGTAATCAGCCCCAGCATTTT. Residues: CAISPDRAGNQPQHF. This chain uses TRBV10-3 with TRBJ1-5; 7 bases are shared with TRBD1. The CDR3 totals 15 residues. J was trimmed by 4 bases and V by 6 bases; bases with no gene match: 9. Germline V lookup: CDR1 ENHRY, CDR2 SYGVKD.

The rearrangement uses TRBV15 and TRBJ2-5; no clear D gene. V was clipped by 1 base and J by 9 bases, with 6 bases between them. From germline, CDR1 is LNHNV and CDR2 YYDKDF (reference sequence). This CDR3 comprises 11 residues. The CDR3 DNA is TGTGCCACCAGCAGAGCCGGAGCCCAGTACTTC. This codes for CATSRAGAQYF.

The chain uses TRBV28 and TRBJ1-2; D is ambiguous. This CDR3 comprises 16 residues. Germline CDR1 reads MDHEN; CDR2 reads SYDVKM. The V gene lost 6 bases and the J gene lost 2 bases, with 19 bases spanning the gap. CDR3 loop: CASSSRIFYHNYGYTF. As DNA, the CDR3 is TGTGCCAGCAGCTCCCGGATATTCTACCACAACTATGGCTACACCTTC.

This clonotype was counted a few times. V gene TRBV20-1 combines with J gene TRBJ2-2; D is possibly TRBD2 (6 bases). This CDR3 has 15 amino acids. Germline CDR1 is DFQATT and CDR2 is SNEGSKA (reference sequence). Trimming took 1 base from V and 4 from J, leaving 13 bases between them. CDR3 sequence reads: CSARVSGVVTGELFF. The CDR3 DNA reads TGCAGTGCTAGAGTTTCGGGGGTGGTCACCGGGGAGCTGTTTTTT.

Details on this clonotype: This CDR3 fails to terminate in the conserved phenylalanine or tryptophan, so it likely reflects a read error. The chain links TRBV20-1 to TRBJ1-1, with TRBD1 matching 7 bases. The CDR3 length is 14 residues. Germline V gene data show CDR1 as DFQATT and CDR2 as SNEGSKA (reference sequence). V lost 1 base, J lost 6 bases, and 8 bases stayed unmatched. CDR3 region: CSARVAGGTSEAFY. In DNA form, the CDR3 reads TGCAGTGCTAGAGTGGCAGGGGGGACTTCTGAAGCTTTCTAT.

In its sample, this clonotype was seen many times. The chain is built from TRBV29-1 and TRBJ2-6, with D tentatively TRBD2 (5 bases). Germline CDR1 is SQVTM and CDR2 is ANQGSEA. This CDR3 contains 16 residues. Trimming shortened V by 5 bases and J by 0 bases, and 14 bases separated the two germline ends. CDR3 coding DNA: TGCAGCGTTTCCCGGGAAGGTCACTCTGGGGCCAACGTCCTGACTTTC. Protein: CSVSREGHSGANVLTF. Full variable domain (missing parts from reference TRBV29-1 and TRBJ2-6): SAVISQKPSRDICQRGTSLTIQCQVDSQVTMMFWYRQQPGQSLTLIATANQGSEATYESGFVIDKFPISRPNLTFSTLTVSNMSPEDSSIYLCSVSREGHSGANVLTFGAGSRLTVL.

The sample holds many counts of this clonotype. This rearrangement joins TRBV4-1 to TRBJ2-5; D gene ambiguous. The CDR3 has 13 amino acids. Germline V gene lookup returns CDR1 MGHRA and CDR2 YSYEKL. Trimming shortened V by 1 base and J by 4 bases, and 7 bases separated the two germline ends. CDR3 sequence reads: CASSQALGETQYF. CDR3 in DNA: TGCGCCAGCAGCCAAGCTCTCGGAGAGACCCAGTACTTC.

This clonotype occurred a few times. V is TRBV20-1 and J is TRBJ2-6; D is perhaps TRBD1 or TRBD2 (5 bases each). V was shortened by 5 bases and J by 2 bases, with 13 bases between the two germline ends. The CDR3 contains 15 residues. Germline loops: CDR1 DFQATT, CDR2 SNEGSKA (reference sequence). The CDR3 bases are TGCAGTGCTTCCCCCGTGGGGGCTGGGGCCAACGTCCTGACTTTC. It encodes CSASPVGAGANVLTF.

This clonotype was seen only a few times. This chain connects TRBV6-1 to TRBJ2-4; 11 bases match TRBD1. Germline CDR1 MNHNS, CDR2 SASEGT. This CDR3 is 15 amino acids long. Trimming cost V 6 bases and J 7 bases; bases outside gene matches: 8. The CDR3 DNA is TGTGCCAGCAGACGCTCCGGGACAGGGGGGAACATTCAGTACTTC. It codes for CASRRSGTGGNIQYF.

V gene TRBV2 combines with J gene TRBJ2-3; 8 bases are shared with TRBD1. Trimming at V came to 6 bases and at J to 0 bases, leaving 5 bases not matched to a gene. The CDR3 has 15 residues. Germline assignment: CDR1 SNHLY and CDR2 FYNNEI. The DNA for the CDR3 is TGTGCCAGCAGGGTCGGACAGGGAAGCACAGATACGCAGTATTTT. Residues: CASRVGQGSTDTQYF.

The chain has TRBV7-2 and TRBJ2-3; the D gene could be TRBD1 or TRBD2 (7 bases each). Germline V lookup: CDR1 SGHTA, CDR2 FQGNSA. The CDR3 loop spans 16 amino acids. The V end lost 2 bases, the J end lost 0 bases, and 12 bases lay between the germline ends. DNA for the CDR3: TGTGCCAGCAGCTTATTCAGGGGGGGGAGCACAGATACGCAGTATTTT. Amino acids: CASSLFRGGSTDTQYF. Filled out from reference TRBV7-2 and TRBJ2-3, the complete variable domain reads GAGVSQSPSNKVTEKGKDVELRCDPISGHTALYWYRQSLGQGLEFLIYFQGNSAPDKSGLPSDRFSAERTGGSVSTLTIQRTQQEDSAVYLCASSLFRGGSTDTQYFGPGTRLTVL.

The chain combines TRBV18 with TRBJ1-2, with 7 bases matching TRBD1. The trim removed 2 bases at V and 2 bases at J, leaving 8 bases unmatched. CDR1 KGHSH and CDR2 LQKENI come from the germline V gene. The CDR3 extends over 16 amino acids. This CDR3 is CASSPTTGKINYGYTF. CDR3 sequence (DNA): TGTGCCAGCTCACCAACGACAGGGAAGATAAACTATGGCTACACCTTC. Complete variable domain (other parts from reference TRBV18 and TRBJ1-2): NAGVMQNPRHLVRRRGQEARLRCSPMKGHSHVYWYRQLPEEGLKFMVYLQKENIIDESGMPKERFSAEFPKEGPSILRIQQVVRGDSAAYFCASSPTTGKINYGYTFGSGTRLTVV.

This clonotype occurred a few times. DNA of the CDR3: TGTGCCAGCAGCCCCTACCCGGGACTAGCGGGGGGGCCGCCCTACAATGAGCAGTTCTTC. It yields the protein CASSPYPGLAGGPPYNEQFF. This sequence joins TRBV7-3 and TRBJ2-1; 16 bases fit TRBD2. V shed 5 bases and J 2 bases; nucleotides not matched to a gene: 12. Germline V lookup: CDR1 SGHTA, CDR2 FQGTGA. The CDR3 runs to 20 residues.

The V gene is TRBV27, the J gene TRBJ2-3; D uncertain. Germline CDR1 is MNHEY and CDR2 is SMNVEV (reference sequence). Trimming removed 4 bases at V and 9 bases at J, with 14 bases between. The CDR3 is 13 residues long. The CDR3 reads CASSSLAGSTQYF. CDR3 DNA sequence: TGTGCCAGCAGTTCTTTAGCCGGATCGACGCAGTATTTT.

The rearrangement uses TRBV15 and TRBJ2-5; D remains unclear. V lost 3 bases and J 4 bases, leaving 15 bases between the germline ends. The CDR3 is 15 amino acids. From germline, CDR1 is LNHNV and CDR2 YYDKDF (reference sequence). The CDR3 DNA follows: TGTGCCACCAGCAGCGCTAGAGCACCTAGAGAGACCCAGTACTTC. Translation: CATSSARAPRETQYF.

The rearrangement links TRBV6-5 to TRBJ2-3; D unresolved. Germline V gene lookup returns CDR1 MNHEY and CDR2 SVGAGI. The V gene lost 2 bases and the J gene lost 4 bases, with 19 bases spanning the gap. The CDR3 is 17 amino acids. The CDR3 sequence: CASSYLVGPPGPDTQYF. CDR3 coding DNA: TGTGCCAGCAGTTACCTCGTCGGGCCCCCGGGCCCAGATACGCAGTATTTT.